A selection of T cell receptor beta chains follows, all from one sample in a study of Ad26.COV2.S vaccination and SARS-CoV-2 variants. Assay used: immunoSEQ multiplex PCR; TCRdb lists only in-frame clones, some missing. Seen here are about 480,000 clones, 87% observed once, and the top ten hold about 13%. The specimen was peripheral blood, collected in a trial of Ad26.COV2.S vaccine versus placebo. The receptor set was obtained from a person between 18 and 59 years old who received the Ad26.COV2.S COVID-19 vaccine or a placebo. The CDR3 runs from the conserved cysteine through the conserved F or W. D genes are given only for firm matches.

D: NA; J: TRBJ1-1; V: TRBV6-5; CDR3: CASSYIGNTEAFF
D: NA; J: TRBJ2-3; V: TRBV2; CDR3: CASTLTGKDTQYF
D: NA; J: TRBJ1-5; V: TRBV6-6; CDR3: CASSPQQPQHF
D: NA; J: TRBJ2-5; V: TRBV7-9; CDR3: CASSPTGETQYF
D: NA; J: TRBJ2-1; V: TRBV10-3; CDR3: CAIRGGNYNEQFF
D: TRBD1; J: TRBJ1-1; V: TRBV5-1; CDR3: CASSSPGQGAEAFF
D: TRBD2; J: TRBJ2-2; V: TRBV7-3; CDR3: CASGRAGAGGTNTGELFF
D: NA; J: TRBJ2-6; V: TRBV27; CDR3: CASSSGANVLTF
D: NA; J: TRBJ2-5; V: TRBV24-1; CDR3: CATSDPTSFGETQYF
D: NA; J: TRBJ1-1; V: TRBV29-1; CDR3: CSVERQATEAFF
D: TRBD1; J: TRBJ2-7; V: TRBV4-3; CDR3: CASSPYPGGVWEQYF